The entry below describes one T cell receptor (beta chain). The germline gives CDR1 MNHNS, CDR2 SASEGT. The CDR3 sequence is 15 residues long. V lost 1 base and J lost 0, with 9 bases in between. The entry originates in a study of follicular helper T cells after annual influenza vaccination. Background on the study: Sampling occurred days 0, 7 and 28 after each influenza vaccination.

Time point specified: 2015-2016 season, pre-vaccination. Sorted blood CD4 subsets were sequenced before and after adults received seasonal inactivated influenza vaccine. The data were produced by immunoSEQ multiplex PCR, yet TCRdb's version contains in-frame clones alone and is incomplete. The table shows some 2,100 clones, with roughly 75% occurring only once. The chain carries TRBV6-1 and TRBJ1-2, with D unresolved. The sequenced sample was CXCR5+ CD38+ circulating T follicular helper cells from blood, obtained on the day of influenza vaccination. Specified subset: circulating Tfh, non-naive CD4+CXCR5+PD-1+ (ICOS+CD38+ or ICOS-CD38-). The sequence was obtained from an adult who received the influenza vaccine. CDR3 protein: CASSEGAGANYGYTF. For the CDR3, the DNA is TGTGCCAGCAGTGAAGGGGCGGGAGCTAACTATGGCTACACCTTC.